The 7 T cell receptor beta chains reported below all come from one sample, sequenced in a study of OX40 agonist ivuxolimab in advanced cancers. Data came from immunoSEQ multiplex PCR; TCRdb stores just in-frame clones and leaves some out. The sample shows roughly 110,000 clones, approximately 90% of them seen only once. The specimen was CD4+ or CD8+ T cells sorted from blood, collected in a trial of the OX40 agonist ivuxolimab. These receptors came from an adult with an advanced solid tumor such as melanoma, head and neck, liver or kidney cancer.

The chain has TRBV6-5 and TRBJ1-4; 7 bases align to TRBD1. V gave up 6 bases and J gave up 5 bases; unmatched junction bases: 9. In germline, CDR1 is MNHEY, CDR2 SVGAGI. The CDR3 has 15 residues. The CDR3 coding sequence is TGTGCCAGCAGCGCAGGGGGTGAGGCAAATGAAAAACTGTTTTTT. This codes for CASSAGGEANEKLFF.

The rearrangement joins TRBV4-1 to TRBJ2-2, with D maybe TRBD2 (5 bases). V was pared by 2 bases and J by 0 bases, with 7 bases between. The CDR3 sequence is 15 residues long. CDR1 and CDR2 (germline): MGHRA, YSYEKL. The CDR3 coding sequence is TGCGCCAGCAGCCAACTAGCTACGAACACCGGGGAGCTGTTTTTT. It translates to CASSQLATNTGELFF.

This chain links TRBV7-3 with TRBJ2-1, with D perhaps TRBD1 (7 bases). The V and J ends lost 5 bases and 5 bases respectively, with 13 bases between them. CDR3 length: 14 residues. Germline V gives CDR1 SGHTA, CDR2 FQGTGA. CDR3 in DNA: TGTGCCAGCAGCCCCAGGGGGGATAACAATGAGCAGTTCTTC. Translating it yields CASSPRGDNNEQFF.

This chain uses TRBV4-1 with TRBJ1-2; D is undetermined. This CDR3 is 15 amino acids long. The V end lost 0 bases, the J end lost 8 bases, and 16 bases lay between the germline ends. Germline CDR1 is MGHRA and CDR2 is YSYEKL. The CDR3 coding sequence is TGCGCCAGCAGCCAAGAAGGCGGTATCGTGGGGGGCTACACCTTC. Translated, it gives CASSQEGGIVGGYTF.

V is TRBV9 and J is TRBJ2-7; 8 bases map to TRBD2. The CDR3 covers 14 residues. In germline, CDR1 is SGDLS, CDR2 YYNGEE. V shed 6 bases and J 0 bases; nucleotides not matched to a gene: 5. The CDR3 loop is CASNPSGSSYEQYF. The DNA for the CDR3 is TGTGCCAGCAATCCGAGCGGGAGCTCCTACGAGCAGTACTTC.

The V and J genes are TRBV9 and TRBJ1-1, with 8 bases identical to TRBD1. The CDR3 has 15 residues. V lost 0 bases, J lost 5 bases, and 6 bases stayed unmatched. Germline CDR1 is SGDLS and CDR2 is YYNGEE. CDR3 sequence reads: CASSVGVQGVTEAFF. The CDR3, as DNA: TGTGCCAGCAGCGTAGGGGTACAGGGGGTGACTGAAGCTTTCTTT.

This rearrangement joins TRBV19 to TRBJ2-7; 8 bases match TRBD1. Germline loops: CDR1 LNHDA, CDR2 SQIVND (reference sequence). The CDR3 loop spans 19 amino acids. J was trimmed by 3 bases and V by 5 bases; bases with no gene match: 21. In DNA form, the CDR3 reads TGTGCCAGTAGTCCACTTCATGACTCTCCGAGGACAGGGATCTACGAGCAGTACTTC. Its protein product is CASSPLHDSPRTGIYEQYF.